The clone carrying this TCR beta chain was found many times. What it binds is unknown. Each CDR3 protein gets one entry after TCRdb re-called the reads with MiXCR. The sample lists more than 250,000 distinct CDR3 sequences; 25% were seen once. This sample stems from a study of T cell repertoires in cytomegalovirus infection. As for the study in general: Shared public TCR beta signatures pointed to both CMV infection and a matching HLA type. Study conclusions and caveats: HLA-C-restricted CMV clonotypes gave the most frequent clonotype in two of eight donors.

CDR1 and CDR2 (germline): MNHEY, SVGEGT. The V gene end was trimmed by 6 bases and the J gene end by 2 bases; junction bases not matched to a gene: 20. The CDR3 has 20 residues. The material was cultured PBMCs, obtained from culture after CMV antigen stimulation. The receptor's source is a human donor in good health (CMV status not recorded). Some clones in this sample may be carry-over from other donors' samples. The chain uses TRBV6-2 or TRBV6-3 and TRBJ2-3; 10 nucleotides match TRBD2. CDR3 in DNA: TGTGCCAGCAGCAAAGAAGGACCGGGACTAGCGAGCCCATACACAGATACGCAGTATTTT. Translating gives CASSKEGPGLASPYTDTQYF.